The 22 T cell receptor beta chains below come from one sample, sequenced in a study of identical twins. TCRdb independently ran MiXCR on the 5' RACE reads; one entry per CDR3 protein. The sample has a few hundred thousand distinct CDR3 sequences; roughly 9% are singletons. Sequenced sample: naive T cells sorted from blood. The receptors originated from a woman between 45 and 65 years old in good health.

In this sample, this clonotype turned up a few times. V usage is TRBV3-1 and J usage is TRBJ2-3; the D gene is possibly TRBD1 (5 bases). The germline CDR1 and CDR2 sequences are LGHDT and YNNKEL (reference sequence). V was clipped by 5 bases and J by 4 bases, with 10 bases between them. The CDR3 covers 13 residues. The DNA of the CDR3 is TGTGCCAGCAGCACCCTGGGGCCAGATACGCAGTATTTT. Its protein is CASSTLGPDTQYF.

This clonotype was counted at least ten times. The chain couples TRBV10-3 to TRBJ2-1, with 8 positions matching TRBD2. The germline V gene has CDR1 ENHRY and CDR2 SYGVKD. This CDR3 comprises 13 residues. V shed 11 bases, J shed 4 bases, and the junction held 7 bases outside the gene matches. The CDR3, as DNA: TGTGCCGTACTAGCGGTTGATTACAATGAGCAGTTCTTC. This sequence encodes CAVLAVDYNEQFF.

Many counts were recorded for this clonotype. The rearrangement links TRBV29-1 to TRBJ2-1, with TRBD2 identical over 10 bases. Looked up from germline, CDR1 is SQVTM and CDR2 is ANQGSEA. Trimming removed 0 bases from V and 9 bases from J; junction bases left unmatched: 14. The CDR3 consists of 17 residues. CDR3 DNA: TGCAGCGTTGAAGATAAGGTAGCGGGAGGACGTTACGGTGAGCAGTTCTTC. Protein product: CSVEDKVAGGRYGEQFF.

There are many counts of this clonotype. The V and J genes are TRBV6-5 and TRBJ2-2, with TRBD2 matching 7 bases. The CDR3 extends over 14 amino acids. Germline CDR1 reads MNHEY; CDR2 reads SVGAGI. Germline trimming cut 7 bases from V and 1 base from J; bases unmatched to any gene: 3. CDR3 in amino acids: CASKASGNTGELFF. The CDR3 coding sequence is TGTGCCAGCAAAGCTAGCGGGAACACCGGGGAGCTGTTTTTT.

There are many counts of this clonotype. The rearrangement links TRBV20-1 to TRBJ2-7, with 8 nucleotides matching TRBD2. Germline V CDR1 and CDR2: DFQATT, SNEGSKA (reference sequence). The CDR3 totals 15 residues. V gave up 2 bases and J gave up 2 bases; unmatched junction bases: 8. This chain's CDR3 is CSARPTSGPAYEQYF. In DNA, the CDR3 is TGCAGTGCTAGACCAACTAGCGGCCCTGCCTACGAGCAGTACTTC.

This clonotype was observed many times. J is TRBJ2-3 and V is TRBV7-9; no clear D gene. The ends were cut back, 3 bases at V and 6 bases at J, with 10 bases in the middle. The length of the CDR3 is 13 residues. The germline CDR1 and CDR2 sequences are SEHNR and FQNEAQ (reference sequence). The CDR3 sequence is CASSFSASDTQYF. The CDR3 nucleotides are TGTGCCAGCAGCTTTTCAGCGTCTGATACGCAGTATTTT.

This clonotype has at least ten counts. This chain connects TRBV7-9 to TRBJ1-6; 9 nucleotides agree with TRBD1. With 5 bases clipped from V and 13 bases from J, the junction kept 12 bases outside the gene matches. Germline values: CDR1 SEHNR, CDR2 FQNEAQ (reference sequence). This CDR3 has 15 residues. The CDR3 here is CASSPGDRETSPLHF. Here the CDR3 DNA reads TGTGCCAGCAGCCCGGGGGACAGGGAAACTTCCCCCCTCCACTTT.

At least ten counts were recorded for this clonotype. The chain uses TRBV7-9 and TRBJ2-7, with 9 bases lining up with TRBD1. This CDR3 comprises 12 residues. Germline values: CDR1 SEHNR, CDR2 FQNEAQ (reference sequence). With 8 bases clipped from V and 5 bases from J, the junction kept 4 bases outside the gene matches. Written as DNA, the CDR3 is TGTGCCAGCGACACAGGGGGCAACGAGCAGTACTTC. Translating it yields CASDTGGNEQYF. Full variable domain (missing parts from reference TRBV7-9 and TRBJ2-7): DTGVSQNPRHKITKRGQNVTFRCDPISEHNRLYWYRQTLGQGPEFLTYFQNEAQLEKSRLLSDRFSAERPKGSFSTLEIQRTEQGDSAMYLCASDTGGNEQYFGPGTRLTVT.

V usage is TRBV6-5 and J usage is TRBJ2-5, with D unclear. In germline, CDR1 is MNHEY, CDR2 SVGAGI. Deletions cut 1 base from V and 0 bases from J, with 12 bases between. The CDR3 loop spans 16 amino acids. The CDR3 region is CASSYLGSLNQETQYF. CDR3 nucleotides: TGTGCCAGCAGTTACTTAGGGTCACTGAACCAAGAGACCCAGTACTTC.

The rearrangement uses TRBV20-1 and TRBJ2-3; TRBD2 is a possible D gene (6 bases). CDR1 and CDR2 from the germline V gene are DFQATT and SNEGSKA (reference sequence). The CDR3 length is 12 residues. Trimming cost V 3 bases and J 4 bases, with 8 bases left between them. The CDR3 DNA reads TGCAGTGCTAGCGGGAGTGCAGATACGCAGTATTTT. Translating gives CSASGSADTQYF.

This clonotype was seen many times. This chain links TRBV4-1 with TRBJ2-2, with 7 bases aligning to TRBD2. J gave up 1 base and V 1 base, and 6 bases lay outside the gene matches. Germline V gives CDR1 MGHRA, CDR2 YSYEKL. This CDR3 spans 17 amino acids. This CDR3 is CASSQGGRELNTGELFF. As DNA, the CDR3 is TGCGCCAGCAGCCAAGGGGGGAGGGAACTGAACACCGGGGAGCTGTTTTTT.

V gene TRBV15 combines with J gene TRBJ1-5; D remains unclear. CDR1 and CDR2 (germline): LNHNV, YYDKDF (reference sequence). CDR3 size: 14 residues. Trimming removed 7 bases at V and 9 bases at J, with 19 bases between. The DNA of the CDR3 is TGTGCCACCACAGGTGGTGAGGGTTCTCGGCCCCAGCATTTT. Translation: CATTGGEGSRPQHF.

V usage is TRBV29-1 and J usage is TRBJ2-7; D is ambiguous. This CDR3 region has 17 residues. V was cut by 0 bases and J by 0 bases, with 18 bases left in between. Germline V CDR1 and CDR2: SQVTM, ANQGSEA. Written as DNA, the CDR3 is TGCAGCGTTGAAGACGAAAGGATCGAACCTAGCTCCTACGAGCAGTACGTC. This codes for CSVEDERIEPSSYEQYV.

The V gene is TRBV11-2, the J gene TRBJ2-7; maybe TRBD1 (6 bases). The CDR3 contains 17 residues. CDR1 is SGHAT and CDR2 is FQNNGV in the germline V gene. Written as DNA, the CDR3 is TGTGCCAGCAGCCAAGGGGCTGCTAGTGGACAGAAGACGAGCTATCGCGTC. This codes for CASSQGAASGQKTSYRV.

This clonotype was counted between two and nine times. V and J are TRBV29-1 and TRBJ2-1; 10 bases agree with TRBD2. CDR3 length equals 12 residues. Germline-derived CDR1 and CDR2 are SQVTM and ANQGSEA. V gave up 4 bases and J gave up 10 bases; unmatched junction bases: 4. CDR3 DNA: TGCAGCGTTGGTAAGACTAGCGGGGAGCAGTTCTTC. Its translation is CSVGKTSGEQFF.

This clonotype was picked up many times. This rearrangement joins TRBV12-3 or TRBV12-4 to TRBJ1-5, with D unclear. The V end lost 3 bases, the J end lost 3 bases, and 9 bases lay between the germline ends. CDR3 length: 14 amino acids. CDR3 sequence: CASSLSQINQPQHF. The DNA of the CDR3 is TGTGCCAGCAGTTTGAGTCAGATCAATCAGCCCCAGCATTTT.

The chain recombines TRBV30 with TRBJ2-1; a weak D match, TRBD2 (6 bases). V gave up 2 bases and J gave up 6 bases, with 14 bases separating them. From germline, CDR1 is GTSNPN and CDR2 SVGIG (reference sequence). This CDR3 is 14 amino acids long. CDR3 bases: TGTGCCTGGAGTAGGATGGGACTCCTCAATGAGCAGTTCTTC. Translating it yields CAWSRMGLLNEQFF.

In this sample, this clonotype turned up a few times. This chain connects TRBV7-8 to TRBJ2-4; a weak D match, TRBD2 (6 bases). Germline CDR1 and CDR2: SGHVS and FQNEAQ. This CDR3 region has 16 residues. V lost 5 bases to trimming and J lost 3 bases, with 17 bases between them. CDR3: CASSPPAGLGKNIQYF. For the CDR3, the DNA is TGTGCCAGCAGCCCCCCGGCGGGGTTAGGCAAAAACATTCAGTACTTC.

The chain couples TRBV20-1 to TRBJ2-1, with D maybe TRBD2 (6 bases). CDR3 length equals 16 residues. Germline values: CDR1 DFQATT, CDR2 SNEGSKA (reference sequence). Deletions cut 3 bases from V and 0 bases from J, with 15 bases between. The CDR3 protein is CSARGASAISYNEQFF. As DNA, the CDR3 is TGCAGTGCTAGGGGAGCTAGCGCGATCTCCTACAATGAGCAGTTCTTC.

This clonotype appeared many times. The gene calls are TRBV7-9 and TRBJ2-6, with 7 nucleotides matching TRBD2. This CDR3 is built from 18 residues. Looked up from germline, CDR1 is SEHNR and CDR2 is FQNEAQ (reference sequence). V was clipped by 2 bases and J by 0 bases; unmatched bases: 7. The CDR3 bases are TGTGCCAGCAGCTTATTGGAAGCGGGGCGCTCTGGGGCCAACGTCCTGACTTTC. Its translation is CASSLLEAGRSGANVLTF.

The CDR3 region has the DNA TGCAGTGCTAGAGATGGTCGGACCCCTCGCACTGAAGCTTTCTTT. Translated, it gives CSARDGRTPRTEAFF. V is TRBV20-1 and J is TRBJ1-1, with D hard to call. The CDR3 loop spans 15 amino acids. The ends were cut back, 0 bases at V and 4 bases at J, with 15 bases in the middle. CDR1 and CDR2 from the germline V gene are DFQATT and SNEGSKA (reference sequence).

This clonotype was recorded at least ten times. J is TRBJ2-2 and V is TRBV4-1, with 10 positions matching TRBD2. Germline V CDR1 and CDR2: MGHRA, YSYEKL. The ends lost 6 bases at V and 1 base at J; junction bases unmatched: 8. CDR3 length equals 17 residues. The CDR3 protein is CASRRGLAAENTGELFF. The CDR3 coding sequence is TGCGCCAGCAGACGTGGACTAGCGGCGGAGAACACCGGGGAGCTGTTTTTT.